This T cell receptor beta chain was identified during a study of cytotoxic CD8 clonotypes in ibrutinib-treated CLL. About the research overall: Responses: approximately 24 partial, 2 complete; after median around 64 months, roughly 15 stayed remitted, around 12 progressed. Each sample contained, on average, approximately 250,000 productive templates and tens of thousands of productive rearrangements. Findings and limits, study-wide: Public clonotypes, rarely seen, contracted or held steady on treatment.

This CDR3 contains 15 residues. V was trimmed by 0 bases and J by 3 bases, leaving 6 bases between them. Germline lookup yields CDR1 PRHDT and CDR2 FYEKMQ (reference sequence). TCR beta libraries used around 2.2 micrograms of genomic DNA from cryopreserved PBMCs. A word on this clone: The antigen remains unidentified.

Assay used: immunoSEQ multiplex PCR; TCRdb lists only in-frame clones, some missing. Among a few hundred thousand clones listed, 80% were seen once. The chain carries TRBV13 and TRBJ2-6; D uncertain. The TCR sequence derives from a human donor with chronic lymphocytic leukemia. The specimen was PBMCs, collected before ibrutinib treatment. CDR3 protein: CASSLGGYGANVLTF. DNA of the CDR3: TGTGCCAGCAGCTTAGGGGGTTATGGGGCCAACGTCCTGACTTTC.